The TCR beta chain under discussion was sequenced for a study of radiation and T cells in renal cell carcinoma. The sample holds one count of this clone. Generated by immunoSEQ multiplex PCR, the TCRdb table keeps only in-frame clones and is missing some. The table has 45,000 to 55,000 clones, about 80% seen once. The CDR3 sequence is 15 residues long. V was trimmed by 2 bases and J by 8 bases, leaving 16 bases between them. From germline, CDR1 is MGHRA and CDR2 YSYEKL. Time point given: blood 2 weeks post-SBRT. Treatment defined: 15 Gy SBRT to primary tumor, nephrectomy 4 weeks later. The receptor was isolated from a woman between 70 and 85 years old with renal cell carcinoma. The V call is TRBV4-1, the J call TRBJ1-5; D perhaps matches TRBD1 (5 bases). The sample here was blood, taken from a patient whose treatment included radiotherapy and nephrectomy. The CDR3 loop is CASSQIPGPREPQHF. In DNA, the CDR3 is TGCGCCAGCAGCCAAATCCCGGGACCAAGGGAGCCCCAGCATTTT.